A selection of T cell receptor beta chains follows, all from one sample in a study of cytomegalovirus exposure and HLA in healthy donors. Assay: immunoSEQ multiplex PCR; the TCRdb copy retains only in-frame clones and omits some. Of 130,000 or so clones in the sample, 77% are singletons; the top ten hold roughly 1%. The sequenced sample consisted of PBMCs. All receptors come from a woman aged 60-75 years in good health and CMV-seronegative. The CDR3 runs from the conserved cysteine through the conserved F or W. Each record gives: D gene, CDR3 length, V gene, clone size, J gene, CDR3 protein, CDR3 DNA. D genes are given only for firm matches. Clone size is given for some rows only: seen once, a few or many times, or a class if the clone is expanded.

D: -
length: 15
V: TRBV6-1
size: -
J: TRBJ1-3
CDR3: CASSGQIGVRNTIYF
DNA: TGTGCCAGCAGCGGACAGATAGGAGTCCGAAACACCATATATTTT

D: -
length: 15
V: TRBV7-9
size: -
J: TRBJ1-6
CDR3: CASSPLDTDNSPLHF
DNA: TGTGCCAGCAGCCCCCTGGACACGGATAATTCACCCCTCCACTTT

D: TRBD1
length: 15
V: TRBV4-2
size: -
J: TRBJ2-5
CDR3: CASSVRTGVRETQYF
DNA: TGTGCCAGCAGCGTCCGGACAGGGGTACGAGAGACCCAGTACTTC

D: TRBD1
length: 15
V: TRBV5-1
size: -
J: TRBJ2-3
CDR3: CASRRGQLTTDTQYF
DNA: TGCGCCAGCAGGAGGGGGCAGCTCACCACAGATACGCAGTATTTT

D: -
length: 16
V: TRBV7-9
size: -
J: TRBJ1-4
CDR3: CASSFQVGVPNEKLFF
DNA: TGTGCCAGCAGCTTCCAAGTCGGAGTCCCTAATGAAAAACTGTTTTTT

D: -
length: 14
V: TRBV14
size: -
J: TRBJ2-3
CDR3: CASSQVQSTDTQYF
DNA: TGTGCCAGCAGCCAAGTTCAGTCCACAGATACGCAGTATTTT

D: TRBD1
length: 16
V: TRBV11-2
size: -
J: TRBJ1-1
CDR3: CASSHGQGTSNTEAFF
DNA: TGTGCCAGCAGTCACGGACAGGGTACGTCGAACACTGAAGCTTTCTTT

D: -
length: 14
V: TRBV11-2
size: -
J: TRBJ2-5
CDR3: CASSLGLTAETQYF
DNA: TGTGCCAGCAGCTTAGGCCTGACTGCAGAGACCCAGTACTTC

D: -
length: 14
V: TRBV28
size: -
J: TRBJ1-2
CDR3: CASSPGDKNYGYTF
DNA: TGTGCCAGCAGTCCCGGGGACAAGAACTATGGCTACACCTTC

D: -
length: 12
V: TRBV19
size: -
J: TRBJ2-7
CDR3: CASSAGVYEQYF
DNA: TGTGCCAGTAGTGCAGGCGTCTACGAGCAGTACTTC

D: TRBD1
length: 13
V: TRBV10-2
size: -
J: TRBJ1-6
CDR3: CASSGGGGSPLHF
DNA: TGCGCCAGCAGTGGAGGGGGCGGTTCACCCCTCCACTTT

D: TRBD1
length: 13
V: TRBV6-5
size: -
J: TRBJ1-4
CDR3: CASRRRDSEKLFF
DNA: TGTGCCAGCAGGCGCCGGGACAGTGAAAAACTGTTTTTT

D: TRBD1
length: 15
V: TRBV25-1
size: -
J: TRBJ2-1
CDR3: CASRRDRGSYNEQFF
DNA: TGTGCCAGCCGAAGGGACAGGGGAAGTTACAATGAGCAGTTCTTC

D: TRBD2
length: 15
V: TRBV6-5
size: -
J: TRBJ2-1
CDR3: CASSNIAGGLNEQFF
DNA: TGTGCCAGCAGCAACATAGCGGGAGGGCTCAATGAGCAGTTCTTC

D: TRBD1
length: 15
V: TRBV6-5
size: -
J: TRBJ1-3
CDR3: CASSGTGNSGNTIYF
DNA: TGTGCCAGCAGCGGGACAGGAAACTCTGGAAACACCATATATTTT

D: TRBD1
length: 14
V: TRBV18
size: -
J: TRBJ1-2
CDR3: CASSPPDRGNGYTF
DNA: TGTGCCAGCTCACCGCCGGACAGGGGCAATGGCTACACCTTC

D: -
length: 16
V: TRBV5-1
size: few
J: TRBJ2-2
CDR3: CASSLGGTANTGELFF
DNA: TGCGCCAGCAGCTTAGGGGGGACAGCGAACACCGGGGAGCTGTTTTTT

D: -
length: 14
V: TRBV15
size: once
J: TRBJ2-7
CDR3: CATSREGSSYEQYF
DNA: TGTGCCACCAGCAGAGAGGGGAGCTCCTACGAGCAGTACTTC

D: -
length: 17
V: TRBV15
size: -
J: TRBJ1-1
CDR3: CATSRDQIRGRGTEAFF
DNA: TGTGCCACCAGCAGAGATCAAATCAGGGGTCGTGGCACTGAAGCTTTCTTT

D: TRBD1
length: 14
V: TRBV10-3
size: -
J: TRBJ1-6
CDR3: CAISLGQGNSPLHF
DNA: TGTGCCATCAGCCTGGGACAGGGAAATTCACCCCTCCACTTT

D: -
length: 13
V: TRBV11-2
size: -
J: TRBJ1-1
CDR3: CASSHSYELEAFF
DNA: TGTGCCAGCTCCCATAGTTATGAGCTCGAAGCTTTCTTT

D: TRBD1
length: 15
V: TRBV28
size: -
J: TRBJ2-2
CDR3: CASSLGQTNTGELFF
DNA: TGTGCCAGCAGTTTGGGACAGACAAACACCGGGGAGCTGTTTTTT

D: TRBD1
length: 13
V: TRBV7-2
size: -
J: TRBJ2-5
CDR3: CASSLYRGETQYF
DNA: TGTGCCAGCAGCTTATACAGGGGGGAGACCCAGTACTTC

D: TRBD1
length: 15
V: TRBV5-1
size: -
J: TRBJ1-5
CDR3: CASRPTGDSAQPQHF
DNA: TGCGCCAGCAGACCGACAGGGGATTCGGCTCAGCCCCAGCATTTT

D: -
length: 14
V: TRBV9
size: -
J: TRBJ1-3
CDR3: CASSPSGVGNTIYF
DNA: TGTGCCAGCAGCCCCTCAGGGGTGGGAAACACCATATATTTT

D: -
length: 15
V: TRBV5-1
size: -
J: TRBJ2-3
CDR3: CASSSVRQGKNTQYF
DNA: TGCGCCAGCAGCTCGGTTCGGCAGGGGAAAAATACGCAGTATTTT

D: -
length: 13
V: TRBV7-2
size: -
J: TRBJ1-1
CDR3: CASSLQMNTEAFF
DNA: TGTGCCAGCAGCTTACAGATGAACACTGAAGCTTTCTTT

D: -
length: 11
V: TRBV20-1
size: -
J: TRBJ2-5
CDR3: CSGRVSETQYF
DNA: TGCAGTGGCCGCGTATCAGAGACCCAGTACTTC

D: -
length: 15
V: TRBV5-1
size: -
J: TRBJ2-7
CDR3: CASSLWAGASYEQYF
DNA: TGCGCCAGCAGCTTGTGGGCAGGGGCCTCCTACGAGCAGTACTTC

D: -
length: 12
V: TRBV11-2
size: -
J: TRBJ2-3
CDR3: CASSLAVDTQYF
DNA: TGTGCCAGCAGCTTAGCAGTGGATACGCAGTATTTT

D: -
length: 16
V: TRBV28
size: -
J: TRBJ1-2
CDR3: CASSSPGGGPDYGYTF
DNA: TGTGCCAGCAGTTCCCCTGGGGGGGGACCTGACTATGGCTACACCTTC

D: -
length: 16
V: TRBV5-1
size: -
J: TRBJ1-4
CDR3: CASSQRIQGSNEKLFF
DNA: TGCGCCAGCAGCCAAAGAATACAGGGCTCTAATGAAAAACTGTTTTTT

D: TRBD2
length: 16
V: TRBV6-1
size: -
J: TRBJ2-3
CDR3: CASSEIAGGNTDTQYF
DNA: TGTGCCAGCAGTGAAATAGCGGGGGGGAACACAGATACGCAGTATTTT

D: -
length: 13
V: TRBV28
size: -
J: TRBJ2-7
CDR3: CASSLIGVYEQYF
DNA: TGTGCCAGCAGTTTAATCGGGGTTTACGAGCAGTACTTC

D: TRBD1
length: 14
V: TRBV30
size: -
J: TRBJ2-7
CDR3: CAWSGQGSSYEQYF
DNA: TGTGCCTGGAGTGGACAGGGGAGCTCCTACGAGCAGTACTTC

D: TRBD1
length: 14
V: TRBV6-6
size: -
J: TRBJ2-2
CDR3: CATGQGTNTGELFF
DNA: TGTGCCACCGGACAGGGGACGAACACCGGGGAGCTGTTTTTT

D: -
length: 14
V: TRBV2
size: -
J: TRBJ1-2
CDR3: CASSPDSLLNGYTF
DNA: TGTGCCAGCAGTCCCGACAGCTTGCTCAATGGCTACACCTTC

D: -
length: 16
V: TRBV11-2
size: -
J: TRBJ2-2
CDR3: CASSRNPGLATGELFF
DNA: TGTGCCAGCAGCCGAAATCCCGGACTGGCCACCGGGGAGCTGTTTTTT

D: TRBD2
length: 14
V: TRBV18
size: -
J: TRBJ2-1
CDR3: CASSWPAGGNEQFF
DNA: TGTGCCAGCTCATGGCCGGCGGGAGGGAATGAGCAGTTCTTC

D: TRBD2
length: 17
V: TRBV4-1
size: -
J: TRBJ2-3
CDR3: CASSQARAGVSTDTQYF
DNA: TGCGCCAGCAGCCAGGCTAGGGCGGGGGTGAGCACAGATACGCAGTATTTT

D: TRBD1
length: 16
V: TRBV7-2
size: few
J: TRBJ2-7
CDR3: CASSQGTGMGLYEQYF
DNA: TGTGCCAGCAGCCAAGGGACAGGGATGGGATTATACGAGCAGTACTTC

D: TRBD1
length: 14
V: TRBV9
size: -
J: TRBJ1-1
CDR3: CASSGQGVHTEAFF
DNA: TGTGCCAGCAGCGGACAGGGGGTCCACACTGAAGCTTTCTTT

D: -
length: 11
V: TRBV6-5
size: -
J: TRBJ2-7
CDR3: CATASAYEQYF
DNA: TGTGCCACCGCGTCGGCCTACGAGCAGTACTTC

D: TRBD2
length: 16
V: TRBV14
size: -
J: TRBJ2-7
CDR3: CASSRFLAGGTYEQYF
DNA: TGTGCCAGCAGCCGATTCCTAGCGGGAGGGACCTACGAGCAGTACTTC

D: -
length: 13
V: TRBV5-5
size: -
J: TRBJ1-1
CDR3: CASSLVSYTEAFF
DNA: TGTGCCAGCAGCTTGGTCAGTTACACTGAAGCTTTCTTT

D: -
length: 14
V: TRBV18
size: -
J: TRBJ1-4
CDR3: CASSPGGLGEKLFF
DNA: TGTGCCAGCTCACCAGGGGGCTTGGGAGAAAAACTGTTTTTT

D: -
length: 15
V: TRBV28
size: -
J: TRBJ1-1
CDR3: CASSRPQALNTEAFF
DNA: TGTGCCAGCAGCCGCCCCCAGGCCTTGAACACTGAAGCTTTCTTT

D: TRBD2
length: 15
V: TRBV6-1
size: -
J: TRBJ2-7
CDR3: CASSGELAGGYEQYF
DNA: TGTGCCAGCAGCGGGGAACTTGCGGGAGGCTACGAGCAGTACTTC

D: -
length: 11
V: TRBV20-1
size: -
J: TRBJ1-3
CDR3: CSAGPGNTIYF
DNA: TGCAGTGCTGGGCCTGGAAACACCATATATTTT

D: -
length: 14
V: TRBV28
size: -
J: TRBJ1-5
CDR3: CASRGRGTNQPQHF
DNA: TGTGCCAGCAGGGGAAGGGGGACCAATCAGCCCCAGCATTTT

D: TRBD2
length: 16
V: TRBV19
size: -
J: TRBJ2-6
CDR3: CASGVAGASGANVLTF
DNA: TGTGCCAGTGGCGTAGCGGGAGCTTCGGGGGCCAACGTCCTGACTTTC

D: TRBD1
length: 18
V: TRBV23-1
size: -
J: TRBJ2-1
CDR3: CASSQSDRACSAYNEQFF
DNA: TGCGCCAGCAGTCAATCTGACAGGGCCTGTTCCGCCTACAATGAGCAGTTCTTC

D: -
length: 12
V: TRBV28
size: -
J: TRBJ1-2
CDR3: CASSLRQYGYTF
DNA: TGTGCCAGCAGTTTAAGACAGTATGGCTACACCTTC

D: TRBD1
length: 15
V: TRBV5-1
size: few
J: TRBJ1-1
CDR3: CASSLAGQRNTEAFF
DNA: TGCGCCAGCAGCTTGGCGGGACAGCGGAACACTGAAGCTTTCTTT

D: -
length: 14
V: TRBV6-4
size: few
J: TRBJ2-2
CDR3: CASRGAPNTGELFF
DNA: TGTGCCAGCAGAGGGGCTCCGAACACCGGGGAGCTGTTTTTT